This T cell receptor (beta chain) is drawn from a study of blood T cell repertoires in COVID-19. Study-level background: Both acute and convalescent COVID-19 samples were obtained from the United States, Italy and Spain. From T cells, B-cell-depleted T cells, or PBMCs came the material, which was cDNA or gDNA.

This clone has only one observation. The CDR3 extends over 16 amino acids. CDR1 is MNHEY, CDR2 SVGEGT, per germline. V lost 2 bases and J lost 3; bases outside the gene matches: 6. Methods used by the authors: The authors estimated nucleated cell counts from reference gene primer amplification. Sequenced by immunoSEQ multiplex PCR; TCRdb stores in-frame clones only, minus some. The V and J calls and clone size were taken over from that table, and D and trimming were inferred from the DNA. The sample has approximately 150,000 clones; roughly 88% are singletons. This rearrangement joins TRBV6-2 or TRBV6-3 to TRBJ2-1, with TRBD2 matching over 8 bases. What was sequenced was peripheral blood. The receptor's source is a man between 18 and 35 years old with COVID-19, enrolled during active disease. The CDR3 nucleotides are TGTGCCAGCAGTTACCCCCTAGCGGGTGACTACAATGAGCAGTTCTTC. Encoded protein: CASSYPLAGDYNEQFF.